These 24 T cell receptor beta chains were all obtained from the same sample, sequenced in a study of control samples from healthy donors and cancer patients. TCRdb keeps only in-frame clones here, not all; method: immunoSEQ multiplex PCR. The sample holds 100,000 to 150,000 clones, about 95% seen once. Sample: blood. All receptors come from a man aged 30 to 39 in good health.

The V call is TRBV4-1, the J call TRBJ1-1; TRBD1 aligns across 9 bases. Germline CDR1 MGHRA, CDR2 YSYEKL. The CDR3 contains 16 residues. V shed 2 bases, J shed 6 bases, and the junction held 10 bases outside the gene matches. CDR3 nucleotides: TGCGCCAGCAGCCAAAACCGGGGGACAGGGACCCCTGAAGCTTTCTTT. As protein: CASSQNRGTGTPEAFF.

The chain employs TRBV28 and TRBJ1-5; tentatively, D is TRBD1 (5 bases). With 5 bases removed from V and 9 bases from J, the gap between germline ends came to 20 bases. The CDR3 is 15 amino acids. From germline, CDR1 is MDHEN and CDR2 SYDVKM. Here the CDR3 reads CASSPGGLRVGPQHF. The CDR3 DNA follows: TGTGCCAGCAGTCCTGGGGGACTCCGGGTAGGGCCCCAGCATTTT. Full variable domain (missing parts from reference TRBV28 and TRBJ1-5): DVKVTQSSRYLVKRTGEKVFLECVQDMDHENMFWYRQDPGLGLRLIYFSYDVKMKEKGDIPEGYSVSREKKERFSLILESASTNQTSMYLCASSPGGLRVGPQHFGDGTRLSIL.

The chain uses TRBV19 and TRBJ1-2; possible D gene TRBD1, 6 bases. This CDR3 spans 13 amino acids. The germline CDR1 and CDR2 sequences are LNHDA and SQIVND (reference sequence). V was pared by 8 bases and J by 10 bases, with 20 bases between. CDR3 region: CASQQGSQRDYTF. In DNA, the CDR3 is TGTGCCAGTCAACAGGGTTCTCAACGGGACTACACCTTC.

This rearrangement joins TRBV14 to TRBJ2-3; D might be TRBD2 (6 bases). V was cut by 4 bases and J by 2 bases, with 13 bases left in between. CDR3 size: 15 residues. Germline V lookup: CDR1 SGHDN, CDR2 FVKESK. DNA of the CDR3: TGTGCCAGCAGCCCGGGACTCCTTTACACAGATACGCAGTATTTT. Its protein product is CASSPGLLYTDTQYF.

The rearrangement links TRBV7-2 to TRBJ2-7; 7 nucleotides align to TRBD1. This CDR3 comprises 12 residues. From germline, CDR1 is SGHTA and CDR2 FQGNSA. V dropped 10 bases and J dropped 2; count of bases not matched to a gene: 5. CDR3 nucleotide sequence: TGTGCCATCGGGACAGTCGCCTACGAGCAGTACTTC. As protein: CAIGTVAYEQYF.

The chain links TRBV28 to TRBJ2-7; unclear D gene. CDR1 and CDR2 from the germline V gene are MDHEN and SYDVKM. This CDR3 region has 11 residues. V gave up 5 bases and J gave up 6 bases, with 8 bases separating them. CDR3 residues: CASSPMAEQYF. The CDR3 region has the DNA TGTGCCAGCAGTCCCATGGCCGAGCAGTACTTC.

The count of this clone is one. The genes are TRBV5-6 and TRBJ2-1; D remains ambiguous. Trimming pared 4 bases from V and 6 bases from J, leaving 23 bases between. The CDR3 extends over 17 amino acids. Germline V gene lookup returns CDR1 SGHDT and CDR2 YYEEEE. The CDR3 sequence: CASSISPRTEFLNEQFF. CDR3 nucleotide sequence: TGTGCCAGCAGCATCAGCCCAAGGACGGAATTCCTCAATGAGCAGTTCTTC.

The chain joins TRBV6-5 to TRBJ1-2, with a weak D call TRBD1 (6 bases). Germline values: CDR1 MNHEY, CDR2 SVGAGI. CDR3 length: 14 amino acids. V lost 5 bases and J lost 3, with 13 bases in between. Here the CDR3 reads CASSPNREYYGYTF. The CDR3 bases are TGTGCCAGCAGTCCCAACAGGGAATACTATGGCTACACCTTC.

J is TRBJ2-7 and V is TRBV12-3 or TRBV12-4; maybe TRBD2 (5 bases). V was trimmed by 3 bases and J by 4 bases, leaving 7 bases between them. This CDR3 is built from 12 residues. CDR3 sequence reads: CASSLGSYEQYF. The CDR3 DNA sequence: TGTGCCAGCAGTTTGGGGAGTTACGAGCAGTACTTC.

This rearrangement joins TRBV6-6 to TRBJ1-2, with no clear D. Germline V gene lookup returns CDR1 MNHNY and CDR2 SVGAGI (reference sequence). This CDR3 is 16 amino acids long. The ends were cut back, 7 bases at V and 8 bases at J, with 26 bases in the middle. This chain's CDR3 is CASNPLEDWEKSGYTF. The DNA for the CDR3 is TGTGCCAGCAACCCCTTAGAGGACTGGGAGAAATCGGGCTACACCTTC.

This chain links TRBV6-2 or TRBV6-3 with TRBJ1-5, with no clear D. The V gene's germline CDR1 is MNHEY and CDR2 SVGEGT. CDR3 length: 16 residues. The V end lost 2 bases, the J end lost 0 bases, and 11 bases lay between the germline ends. The chain's CDR3 is CASSYRKSNSNQPQHF. The CDR3 DNA is TGTGCCAGCAGTTACCGAAAAAGTAATAGCAATCAGCCCCAGCATTTT.

This rearrangement joins TRBV30 to TRBJ2-1; D is perhaps TRBD2 (6 bases). Per the germline V gene, CDR1 is GTSNPN and CDR2 is SVGIG (reference sequence). The CDR3 length is 12 residues. The CDR3 is CGTGRRDNEQFF. CDR3 in DNA: TGTGGGACTGGACGGAGGGACAATGAGCAGTTCTTC.

This chain uses TRBV9 with TRBJ2-1; D may be TRBD2 (5 bases). The CDR3 extends over 14 amino acids. V was trimmed by 3 bases and J by 2 bases, leaving 9 bases between them. Germline V CDR1 and CDR2: SGDLS, YYNGEE. The CDR3 region has the DNA TGTGCCAGCAGCGCCACCGGGGCCTACAATGAGCAGTTCTTC. It encodes CASSATGAYNEQFF. The whole variable domain, remainder taken from reference TRBV9 and TRBJ2-1, is DSGVTQTPKHLITATGQRVTLRCSPRSGDLSVYWYQQSLDQGLQFLIQYYNGEERAKGNILERFSAQQFPDLHSELNLSSLELGDSALYFCASSATGAYNEQFFGPGTRLTVL.

A single count supports this clone. CDR3 DNA sequence: TGTGCCAGCTCACCAACTAGCGGGGGACAAGAGACCCAGTACTTC. This translates into CASSPTSGGQETQYF. This chain links TRBV18 with TRBJ2-5; 11 bases map to TRBD2. The CDR3 contains 15 residues. V shed 2 bases and J 2 bases; nucleotides not matched to a gene: 1. Germline V gene data show CDR1 as KGHSH and CDR2 as LQKENI.

This clone has just one count. The rearrangement links TRBV6-5 to TRBJ2-7; maybe TRBD1 (6 bases). This CDR3 contains 13 residues. The germline gives CDR1 MNHEY, CDR2 SVGAGI. Trimming stripped 4 bases from V and 3 bases from J, with 10 bases between. The CDR3 region has the DNA TGTGCCAGCAGTTTCAGGGGATACTACGAGCAGTACTTC. The encoded protein is CASSFRGYYEQYF.

The chain uses TRBV4-1 and TRBJ1-5; no firm D call. Germline assignment: CDR1 MGHRA and CDR2 YSYEKL. This CDR3 is 13 amino acids long. V was trimmed by 0 bases and J by 5 bases, leaving 5 bases between them. CDR3 sequence (DNA): TGCGCCAGCAGCCAAGATCGGGATCAGCCCCAGCATTTT. Translation: CASSQDRDQPQHF.

The rearrangement links TRBV7-2 to TRBJ2-1; 9 nucleotides align to TRBD1. The germline V gene has CDR1 SGHTA and CDR2 FQGNSA. The CDR3 contains 16 residues. The ends lost 3 bases at V and 8 bases at J; junction bases unmatched: 11. CDR3 in amino acids: CASSFAGTGTWHEQFF. Written as DNA, the CDR3 is TGTGCCAGCAGCTTCGCCGGGACAGGGACCTGGCATGAGCAGTTCTTC.

The CDR3 coding sequence is TGTGCCATCAGCCGGCAGGGGGCGGTGAATTCACCCCTCCACTTT. Translating gives CAISRQGAVNSPLHF. The chain has TRBV10-3 and TRBJ1-6; 8 bases are a match to TRBD1. Germline V gene data show CDR1 as ENHRY and CDR2 as SYGVKD. This CDR3 is built from 15 residues. V lost 6 bases and J lost 7; bases outside the gene matches: 8.

The chain links TRBV2 to TRBJ2-5; TRBD1 matches 11 bases. Trimming took 5 bases from V and 9 from J; bases not matched to a gene: 11. Germline CDR1 reads SNHLY; CDR2 reads FYNNEI. There are 15 residues in the CDR3. CDR3 residues: CASSPGQGDVTAQYF. In DNA form, the CDR3 reads TGTGCCAGCAGTCCGGGACAGGGGGACGTCACGGCCCAGTACTTC.

The chain recombines TRBV27 with TRBJ1-2; TRBD1 might be the D (6 bases). CDR1 is MNHEY and CDR2 is SMNVEV in the germline V gene (reference sequence). V lost 7 bases, J lost 2 bases, and 11 bases lay in between. CDR3 length equals 13 residues. The CDR3, as DNA: TGTGCCAGCACTCCGGGACAAAACTATGGCTACACCTTC. This encodes CASTPGQNYGYTF.

The chain uses TRBV6-2 or TRBV6-3 and TRBJ2-7, with D possibly TRBD2 on 6 matching bases. The CDR3 is 15 residues long. The V gene's germline CDR1 is MNHEY and CDR2 SVGEGT. Trimming pared 0 bases from V and 3 bases from J, leaving 12 bases between. DNA of the CDR3: TGTGCCAGCAGTTACTCGGCGGCTAGCGACTACGAGCAGTACTTC. As protein: CASSYSAASDYEQYF.

This chain connects TRBV4-3 to TRBJ2-3; D unresolved. V lost 0 bases, J lost 3 bases, and 7 bases lay in between. The CDR3 spans 14 residues. Germline V gives CDR1 LGHNA, CDR2 YSLEER. DNA for the CDR3: TGCGCCAGCAGCCAAGAAGGTACAACAGATACGCAGTATTTT. This codes for CASSQEGTTDTQYF.

The V and J genes are TRBV27 and TRBJ2-7, with D unresolved. Germline loops: CDR1 MNHEY, CDR2 SMNVEV (reference sequence). V was pared by 3 bases and J by 1 base, with 7 bases between. The CDR3 runs to 13 residues. The CDR3 nucleotides are TGTGCCAGCAGTTTGGGCAGATCCTACGAGCAGTACTTC. Translating it yields CASSLGRSYEQYF.

The rearrangement links TRBV7-8 to TRBJ1-1; D unresolved. The CDR3 runs to 18 residues. The germline V and J ends were trimmed by 3 bases and 4 bases, with 24 bases remaining between them. Per germline, CDR1 SGHVS and CDR2 FQNEAQ. The CDR3 sequence is CASSFYISDTELATEAFF. CDR3 DNA sequence: TGTGCCAGCAGCTTTTATATTTCCGACACGGAGCTCGCCACTGAAGCTTTCTTT.